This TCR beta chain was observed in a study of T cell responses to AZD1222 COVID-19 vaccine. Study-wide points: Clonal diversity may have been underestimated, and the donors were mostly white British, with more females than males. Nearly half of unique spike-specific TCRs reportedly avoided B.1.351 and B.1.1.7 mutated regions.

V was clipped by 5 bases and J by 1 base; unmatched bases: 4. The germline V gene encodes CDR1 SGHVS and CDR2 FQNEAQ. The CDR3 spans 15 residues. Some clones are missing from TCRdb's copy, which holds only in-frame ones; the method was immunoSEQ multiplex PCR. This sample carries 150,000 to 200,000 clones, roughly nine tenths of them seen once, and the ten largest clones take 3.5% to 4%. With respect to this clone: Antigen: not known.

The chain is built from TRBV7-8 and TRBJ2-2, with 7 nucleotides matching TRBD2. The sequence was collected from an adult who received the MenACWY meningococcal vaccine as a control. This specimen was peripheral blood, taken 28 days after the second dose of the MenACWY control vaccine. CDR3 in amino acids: CASSRGTMNTGELFF. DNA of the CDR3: TGTGCCAGCAGCCGCGGGACTATGAACACCGGGGAGCTGTTTTTT.